These 21 T cell receptor beta chains were all obtained from the same sample, sequenced in a study of OX40 agonist ivuxolimab in advanced cancers. The library was built by means of the immunoSEQ multiplex PCR assay. Here the immuneACCESS table is served through TCRdb, limited to in-frame sequences with V and J called. Missing clones are a known gap in these copies; in checked studies unresolved V genes cover under half, and the rest lacks a known reason. The sample table lists 65,000 to 95,000 clones, over 85% of them with a count of one. Around 0.18% of the sample rests with the top ten. This specimen consisted of CD4+ or CD8+ T cells sorted from blood, obtained in a trial of the OX40 agonist ivuxolimab. Receptor source: an adult with an advanced solid tumor such as melanoma, head and neck, liver or kidney cancer.

This chain joins TRBV29-1 and TRBJ2-7, with a possible D match to TRBD2 (6 bases). Trimming removed 1 base from V and 6 bases from J, with 16 bases in between. From germline, CDR1 is SQVTM and CDR2 ANQGSEA. This CDR3 is 14 amino acids long. CDR3: CSVEGGGGMVEQYF. CDR3 bases: TGCAGCGTTGAAGGGGGAGGCGGGATGGTCGAGCAGTACTTC.

The chain uses TRBV5-1 and TRBJ2-2; tentative D call: TRBD2 (5 bases). V lost 4 bases, J lost 1 base, and 17 bases lay in between. CDR3 length: 17 residues. Germline V gene sequence: CDR1 SGHRS, CDR2 YFSETQ. CDR3 in amino acids: CASSRPRVGGNTGELFF. The CDR3 nucleotides read TGCGCCAGCAGCCGGCCACGGGTAGGAGGGAACACCGGGGAGCTGTTTTTT.

V usage is TRBV5-1 and J usage is TRBJ1-2; D may be TRBD1 (6 bases). The germline CDR1 and CDR2 sequences are SGHRS and YFSETQ. The CDR3 has 14 residues. Trimming cost V 0 bases and J 6 bases, with 12 bases left between them. CDR3 coding DNA: TGCGCCAGCAGCTTGGCTGAGGCAGGGGATGGCTACACCTTC. Protein product: CASSLAEAGDGYTF.

This chain connects TRBV11-3 to TRBJ2-5; D is possibly TRBD1 or TRBD2 (5 bases each). Germline V CDR1 and CDR2: SGHNT, YENEEA. Trimming shortened V by 1 base and J by 6 bases, and 15 bases separated the two germline ends. This CDR3 contains 15 residues. CDR3 sequence: CASSLGGQKGQTQYF. CDR3 coding DNA: TGTGCCAGCAGCTTAGGAGGGCAGAAGGGACAGACCCAGTACTTC.

The rearrangement joins TRBV19 to TRBJ2-1; 11 positions match TRBD1. The CDR3 runs 13 residues. Per the germline V gene, CDR1 is LNHDA and CDR2 is SQIVND (reference sequence). J was trimmed by 15 bases and V by 6 bases; bases with no gene match: 10. The CDR3 spells CASSQTDRGRWFF. As DNA, the CDR3 is TGTGCCAGTAGCCAAACGGACAGGGGGCGGTGGTTCTTC.

The genes are TRBV5-1 and TRBJ1-2; tentative D call: TRBD1 (5 bases). V was clipped by 3 bases and J by 7 bases, with 22 bases between them. Germline lookup yields CDR1 SGHRS and CDR2 YFSETQ. The CDR3 is 16 residues long. The CDR3 loop is CASSSRVGTLEPGYTF. The DNA of the CDR3 is TGCGCCAGCAGCTCACGGGTGGGGACTCTTGAGCCTGGCTACACCTTC.

The chain is built from TRBV7-9 and TRBJ2-1, with TRBD2 identical over 9 bases. The CDR3 has 16 residues. The trim removed 1 base at V and 7 bases at J, leaving 8 bases unmatched. Germline CDR1 is SEHNR and CDR2 is FQNEAQ (reference sequence). In DNA, the CDR3 is TGTGCCAGCAGCTTAGAAGCTAGCGGGGCGGGTAATGAGCAGTTCTTC. It yields the protein CASSLEASGAGNEQFF.

The chain couples TRBV2 to TRBJ1-2; D uncertain. The germline CDR1 and CDR2 sequences are SNHLY and FYNNEI. Trimming left V 6 bases short and J 10 bases short, with 21 bases between. This CDR3 has 14 residues. The CDR3 DNA sequence: TGTGCCAGCAGGCCTGTCTCACCCCCTCGGGACTACACCTTC. It encodes CASRPVSPPRDYTF.

The rearrangement uses TRBV6-1 and TRBJ1-3; 9 bases align to TRBD1. J was trimmed by 3 bases and V by 7 bases; bases with no gene match: 7. The CDR3 sequence is 15 residues long. Germline CDR1 reads MNHNS; CDR2 reads SASEGT. This chain's CDR3 is CASNVQGASGNTIYF. DNA for the CDR3: TGTGCCAGCAATGTACAGGGGGCAAGTGGAAACACCATATATTTT.

V and J are TRBV28 and TRBJ2-1, with D hard to call. The V gene lost 5 bases and the J gene lost 0 bases, with 17 bases spanning the gap. CDR3 length: 17 residues. From germline, CDR1 is MDHEN and CDR2 SYDVKM. The CDR3 sequence is CASSHWRAPSSYNEQFF. The CDR3 DNA reads as TGTGCCAGCAGTCACTGGCGTGCGCCCTCCTCCTACAATGAGCAGTTCTTC.

The J gene is TRBJ2-1, the V gene TRBV19; 8 bases agree with TRBD1. The CDR3 has 14 amino acids. Germline V CDR1 and CDR2: LNHDA, SQIVND (reference sequence). After removal of 3 bases from V and 4 bases from J, the junction contained 2 bases not matched to a gene. In DNA, the CDR3 is TGTGCCAGTAGTATCCGACAGGGGTACAATGAGCAGTTCTTC. Translation gives CASSIRQGYNEQFF.

The chain joins TRBV12-5 to TRBJ1-1; D is ambiguous. Germline CDR1 and CDR2: LGHNT and FRNRAP. Trimming removed 3 bases from V and 6 bases from J, with 8 bases in between. The CDR3 has 12 amino acids. The CDR3 bases are TGTGCTAGTGGTTTCGGGGTTTCTGAAGCTTTCTTT. This translates into CASGFGVSEAFF.

J is TRBJ1-1 and V is TRBV2; TRBD1 is a possible D gene (6 bases). V lost 5 bases, J lost 4 bases, and 20 bases lay in between. The CDR3 covers 16 residues. Germline V gene lookup returns CDR1 SNHLY and CDR2 FYNNEI. DNA of the CDR3: TGTGCCAGCAGTCTGGACCCGAAAAAGGGGGTCACTGAAGCTTTCTTT. This gives the protein CASSLDPKKGVTEAFF.

The V gene is TRBV28, the J gene TRBJ1-5; a possible D gene is TRBD1 (5 bases). CDR3 length: 16 amino acids. CDR1 and CDR2 (germline): MDHEN, SYDVKM. Trimming removed 4 bases from V and 2 bases from J, with 15 bases in between. The chain's CDR3 is CASSSLQGGGNQPQHF. Written as DNA, the CDR3 is TGTGCCAGCAGTTCCCTCCAGGGTGGGGGCAATCAGCCCCAGCATTTT.

The gene calls are TRBV7-6 and TRBJ2-5; TRBD1 matches 8 bases. The CDR3 spans 15 residues. The V gene's germline CDR1 is SGHVS and CDR2 FNYEAQ. Losses at the gene ends were 2 bases for V and 5 bases for J; bases not matched to a gene: 7. CDR3: CASSLTRQGRETQYF. CDR3 nucleotide sequence: TGTGCCAGCAGCTTAACGAGACAGGGGAGGGAGACCCAGTACTTC.

This chain links TRBV2 with TRBJ1-2; 8 positions agree with TRBD1. J lost 4 bases, V lost 6 bases, and 10 bases had no gene match. The CDR3 loop spans 15 amino acids. CDR1 and CDR2 from the germline V gene are SNHLY and FYNNEI. The CDR3 loop is CASRFAGQDPYGYTF. The CDR3 region has the DNA TGTGCCAGCAGGTTTGCGGGACAGGACCCCTATGGCTACACCTTC.

The chain joins TRBV14 to TRBJ2-2, with TRBD1 as a possible D gene (5 bases). The CDR3 is 13 amino acids. The germline V and J ends were trimmed by 2 bases and 7 bases, with 8 bases remaining between them. The germline V gene encodes CDR1 SGHDN and CDR2 FVKESK. The DNA of the CDR3 is TGTGCCAGCAGCCAAATTACAGGCGGGGAGCTGTTTTTT. It encodes CASSQITGGELFF.

The chain recombines TRBV5-8 with TRBJ1-5, with a tentative D call TRBD1 (5 bases). Germline V gene data show CDR1 as SGHTS and CDR2 as YDEGEE. This CDR3 spans 15 amino acids. Trimming stripped 0 bases from V and 7 bases from J, with 14 bases between. The CDR3 protein is CASSLGGRVRQPQHF. The CDR3 DNA is TGTGCCAGCAGCTTGGGGGGCAGGGTAAGGCAGCCCCAGCATTTT.

In nucleotides, the CDR3 is TGTGCCAGCAGACGCGGATATTCAGATACGCAGTATTTT. The encoded protein is CASRRGYSDTQYF. The chain is built from TRBV28 and TRBJ2-3; D uncertain. Germline CDR1 is MDHEN and CDR2 is SYDVKM. This CDR3 is built from 13 residues. Trimming removed 6 bases at V and 4 bases at J, with 11 bases between.

The J gene is TRBJ2-7, the V gene TRBV10-3; 7 nucleotides line up with TRBD1. V shed 4 bases, J shed 3 bases, and the junction held 0 bases outside the gene matches. The CDR3 is made up of 12 amino acids. Germline V gives CDR1 ENHRY, CDR2 SYGVKD. Written as DNA, the CDR3 is TGTGCCATCAGTGGACAGGGCTACGAGCAGTACTTC. Its protein product is CAISGQGYEQYF.

The chain recombines TRBV20-1 with TRBJ1-1; the D is unclear. The CDR3 is 11 amino acids. Germline CDR1 DFQATT, CDR2 SNEGSKA (reference sequence). V dropped 3 bases and J dropped 3 bases, with 5 bases sitting between them. CDR3: CSASRHTEAFF. The CDR3 coding sequence is TGCAGTGCTAGTCGTCACACTGAAGCTTTCTTT.